The clone carrying this T cell receptor (beta chain) was counted many times. TCR beta CDR3 regions were amplified from RNA transcripts. HTBI primers were employed in a first-round RT-PCR of the TCR CDR3. TCRdb called the multiplex PCR reads again in MiXCR, with one record for every CDR3 protein. This table has 610,000 or so distinct CDR3 sequences, 35% to 55% appearing once. The V gene lost 4 bases and the J gene lost 2 bases, with 11 bases spanning the gap. The CDR3 extends over 14 amino acids. CDR1 ENHRY and CDR2 SYGVKD come from the germline V gene. This sample was included in a study of T cells in Graves' hyperthyroidism and ophthalmopathy. Among the patients, aged 18 to 65, hyperthyroidism was newly diagnosed and had lasted under 2 months. On the basis of clinical symptoms, serum thyroxine and TRAb, thyroid ultrasound and orbital computed tomography, diagnoses were made.

The clonotype was recovered from a woman between 18 and 29 years old with Graves' hyperthyroidism. What was sequenced was peripheral blood or thyroid tissue (not recorded which). The genes are TRBV10-3 and TRBJ2-5; no reliable D call. The CDR3 DNA is TGTGCCATCAGTGTAACACAGACACAAGAGACCCAGTACTTC. Protein sequence: CAISVTQTQETQYF.